This T cell receptor (beta chain) is from a study of CD8 T cells in Susac syndrome (dated by TCRdb to the late 2010s). In the study overall: The study used repertoire sequencing to test whether antigen drove CD8+ T cell activation and differentiation in Susac syndrome.

Results the study describes overall, beyond this receptor: The number of individuals in the TCR sequencing and HLA analysis was acknowledged as relatively small.

Of note for this clonotype: The antigen it binds to is not known. Within one base of it there is no much larger clone, and no base qualities were kept.

The germline V gene (reference sequence) yields GTSNPN for CDR1 and SVGIG for CDR2. Measured from the cysteine to the phenylalanine, the CDR3 is 16 residues long. Of all the DNA, just the CDR3 is kept, 48 bases in frame from base 1. Trimmed from V: 1 base; trimmed from J: 3 bases; junction bases lacking a gene match: 9. RNA was extracted using the RNeasy kit, and about 0.45 to 1 ug of the RNA was reverse transcribed with random hexamers. The immunoSEQ multiplex PCR assay, covering 54 Vbeta and 13 Jbeta segments, was used to amplify TCR beta CDR3 regions. Bias from PCR amplification was corrected by using a synthetic template baseline for primer optimization and for computational correction. In the source study's methods: Only productive sequences were kept, with reads annotated to V, D and J genes according to IMGT and analyzed in immunoSEQ Analyzer. Clonality was computed as one minus Shannon entropy normalized by log2 of the number of productive unique sequences. For each patient and control, public and private clones were evaluated within the 100 most prevalent clones. Susac-specific clones were defined as absent from healthy and MS cohorts, around 970 published viral clones and other ImmuneACCESS disease sequences. The public reads were reprocessed in TCRdb via fastp at Q25 and MiXCR, keeping in-frame beta chains. Rows are unified per CDR3 protein, each entry keeping the most common DNA and genes. These V and J calls are TCRdb output, not the study's own analysis. A total of fewer than 200,000 distinct CDR3 sequences appear in this sample, about 95% of them only once. In total, the top ten clones hold about 0.1% of the sample.

Peripheral blood CD8+ and CD4+ T cells from healthy donors, Susac syndrome patients and multiple sclerosis patients were profiled using high-throughput TCR beta sequencing. Healthy donors were included as age- and sex-matched controls. CD8+ TEMRA cells were enriched by FACS, while bulk CD8+ and CD4+ T cells were purified by magnetic negative isolation. Blood was collected in EDTA tubes and processed within 24 hours, with PBMCs isolated through density gradient centrifugation. PBMCs destined for TCR sequencing were cryopreserved in liquid nitrogen and later thawed in a 37 °C water bath. Purity of sorted or isolated CD4+, CD8+ and CD8+ TEMRA cells was at least 90%.

The chain is encoded by TRBV30 joined to TRBJ2-1; 7 nucleotides in the junction match TRBD2. Sequencing was performed on CD4+ T cells from PBMCs. The clonotype comes from a human donor in good health. The nucleotides are TGTGCCTGGAGTGGAGTTGGCGGGGGACTCTACAATGAGCAGTTCTTC. It translates as CAWSGVGGGLYNEQFF.